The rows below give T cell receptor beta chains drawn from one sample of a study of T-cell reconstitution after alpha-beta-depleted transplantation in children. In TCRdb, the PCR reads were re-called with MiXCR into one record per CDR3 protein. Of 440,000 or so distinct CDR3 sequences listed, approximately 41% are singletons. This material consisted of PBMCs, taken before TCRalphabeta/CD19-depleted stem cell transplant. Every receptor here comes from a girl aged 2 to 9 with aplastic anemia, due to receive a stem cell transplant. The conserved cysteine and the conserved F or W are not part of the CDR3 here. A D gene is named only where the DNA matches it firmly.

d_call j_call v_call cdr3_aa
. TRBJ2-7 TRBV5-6 ASSLFVGGEQY
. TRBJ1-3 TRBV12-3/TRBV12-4 AVPVRNTIY
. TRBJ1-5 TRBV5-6 ASSLAGGPQH
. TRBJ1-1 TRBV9 ASSVSVNTEAF
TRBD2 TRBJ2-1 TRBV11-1 ASRGTRVSFPLYNEQF
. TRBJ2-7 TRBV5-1 ASSGNLDSYEQY
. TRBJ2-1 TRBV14 ASSQDRVRDNEQF
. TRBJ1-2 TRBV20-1 SANSGVWNGYT
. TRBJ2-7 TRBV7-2 ASSLVHQGGGYEQY
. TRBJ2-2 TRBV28 ASNQPPNTGELF
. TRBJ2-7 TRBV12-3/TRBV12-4 ASSVTGTLMREQY
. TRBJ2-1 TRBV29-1 SVVALALNEQF
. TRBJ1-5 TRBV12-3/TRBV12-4 ASSFGRGQPQH
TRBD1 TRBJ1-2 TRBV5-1 ASSLEGQGVGGYT
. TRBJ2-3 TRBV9 ASSVATTRGDTQY
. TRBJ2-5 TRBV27 ASSWTPSQETQY
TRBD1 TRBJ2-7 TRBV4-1 ASSHAPGQGSYEQY
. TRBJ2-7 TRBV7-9 VSSPPGYNYEQY
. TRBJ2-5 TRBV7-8 ASTPNRTVKETQY
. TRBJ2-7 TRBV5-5 ASSYDREVLY
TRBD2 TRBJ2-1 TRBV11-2 ASNQLAGGDNEQF
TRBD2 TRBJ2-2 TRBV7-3 ASSFTASGGAIGELF